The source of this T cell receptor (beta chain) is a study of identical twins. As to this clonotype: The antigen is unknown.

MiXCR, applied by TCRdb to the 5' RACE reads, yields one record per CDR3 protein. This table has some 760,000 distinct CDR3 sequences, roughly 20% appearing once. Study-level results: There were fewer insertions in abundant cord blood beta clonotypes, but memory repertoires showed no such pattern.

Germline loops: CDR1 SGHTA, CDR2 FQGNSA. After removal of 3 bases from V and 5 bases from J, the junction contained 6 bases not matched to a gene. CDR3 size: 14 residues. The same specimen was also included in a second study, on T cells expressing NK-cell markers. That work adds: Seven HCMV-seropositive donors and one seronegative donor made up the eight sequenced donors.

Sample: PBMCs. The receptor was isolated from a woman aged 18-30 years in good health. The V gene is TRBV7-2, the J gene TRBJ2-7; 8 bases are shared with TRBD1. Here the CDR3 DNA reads TGTGCCAGCAGCTTCAGGGGGCGCGGAAACGAGCAGTACTTC. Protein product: CASSFRGRGNEQYF.